These 29 T cell receptor beta chains originate from one sample sequenced in a study of T-cell reconstitution after alpha-beta-depleted transplantation in children. As it was prepared, the TCRbeta library received unique molecular identifiers. Each CDR3 protein is one row after TCRdb ran MiXCR on the PCR reads. The repertoire holds 450,000 to 700,000 distinct CDR3 sequences, with roughly 30% as singletons. Sequencing used PBMCs, obtained before TCRalphabeta/CD19-depleted stem cell transplant. Every receptor here comes from a boy less than two years old with Wiskott-Aldrich syndrome, due to receive a stem cell transplant.

The chain has TRBV9 and TRBJ1-4; D might be TRBD1 (6 bases). Trimming took 4 bases from V and 13 from J, leaving 23 bases between them. This CDR3 has 15 residues. Germline loops: CDR1 SGDLS, CDR2 YYNGEE. Written as DNA, the CDR3 is TGTGCCAGCAGCTCGGACGGGGGCGTTTTATTATCACTGTTTTTT. Translating gives CASSSDGGVLLSLFF.

The rearrangement links TRBV30 to TRBJ1-3; D gene unclear. Per the germline V gene, CDR1 is GTSNPN and CDR2 is SVGIG (reference sequence). V dropped 1 base and J dropped 4 bases, with 8 bases sitting between them. The length of the CDR3 is 13 residues. The CDR3 is CAWSATRGNTIYF. Here the CDR3 DNA reads TGTGCCTGGAGTGCAACCCGGGGAAACACCATATATTTT.

A few counts support this clonotype. The chain links TRBV20-1 to TRBJ2-3; D gene unclear. The CDR3 spans 13 residues. Germline V lookup: CDR1 DFQATT, CDR2 SNEGSKA (reference sequence). V shed 8 bases and J shed 6 bases, with 18 bases lying between them. Written as DNA, the CDR3 is TGCAGTTCGAATCCGTCGGATTTCGATACGCAGTATTTT. It specifies CSSNPSDFDTQYF.

V and J are TRBV24-1 and TRBJ1-5, with 10 bases identical to TRBD1. Germline assignment: CDR1 KGHDR and CDR2 SFDVKD. V shed 5 bases, J shed 2 bases, and the junction held 2 bases outside the gene matches. This CDR3 spans 15 amino acids. The CDR3 sequence is CATSAGTGGNQPQHF. CDR3 coding DNA: TGTGCCACCAGTGCCGGGACAGGGGGCAATCAGCCCCAGCATTTT.

This clonotype was picked up a small number of times. The chain carries TRBV12-3 or TRBV12-4 and TRBJ1-1; 7 nucleotides align to TRBD1. With 0 bases clipped from V and 5 bases from J, the junction kept 6 bases outside the gene matches. The CDR3 is 15 amino acids. This CDR3 reads CASSLARQGGTEAFF. CDR3 in DNA: TGTGCCAGCAGTTTAGCCCGACAGGGTGGAACTGAAGCTTTCTTT.

This clonotype was detected only a few times. The rearrangement uses TRBV7-2 and TRBJ2-7; weak D call: TRBD1 (6 bases). The CDR3 covers 14 residues. The germline V gene encodes CDR1 SGHTA and CDR2 FQGNSA. Trimming cost V 4 bases and J 3 bases, with 13 bases left between them. Written as DNA, the CDR3 is TGTGCCAGCAGCTCACCGGACAGACGCTACGAGCAGTACTTC. Residues: CASSSPDRRYEQYF.

This chain links TRBV2 with TRBJ2-5; a weak D match, TRBD1 (5 bases). Trimming left V 2 bases short and J 3 bases short, with 7 bases between. Germline CDR1 reads SNHLY; CDR2 reads FYNNEI. The CDR3 is 13 amino acids. The CDR3 is CASSESREETQYF. The CDR3 bases are TGTGCCAGCAGTGAAAGCAGGGAAGAGACCCAGTACTTC. Based on the CDR3 plus reference TRBV2 and TRBJ2-5, the full variable domain is EPEVTQTPSHQVTQMGQEVILRCVPISNHLYFYWYRQILGQKVEFLVSFYNNEISEKSEIFDDQFSVERPDGSNFTLKIRSTKLEDSAMYFCASSESREETQYFGPGTRLLVL.

This clonotype appeared many times. J is TRBJ1-1 and V is TRBV5-1, with no clear D. Trimming took 2 bases from V and 1 from J, leaving 6 bases between them. Germline CDR1 is SGHRS and CDR2 is YFSETQ. This CDR3 region has 13 residues. CDR3 sequence (DNA): TGCGCCAGCAGCTTACAGCAGAACACTGAAGCTTTCTTT. Protein: CASSLQQNTEAFF.

This clonotype came up a few times. The gene calls are TRBV12-3 or TRBV12-4 and TRBJ2-5; 10 bases match TRBD1. There are 15 residues in the CDR3. V dropped 0 bases and J dropped 4; count of bases not matched to a gene: 2. The CDR3 sequence: CASSLAGQGVETQYF. The CDR3 DNA is TGTGCCAGCAGTTTAGCCGGACAGGGGGTAGAGACCCAGTACTTC.

The V call is TRBV5-1, the J call TRBJ2-5, with D possibly being TRBD1 (6 bases). Germline CDR1 reads SGHRS; CDR2 reads YFSETQ. There are 14 residues in the CDR3. V shed 6 bases and J shed 0 bases, with 12 bases lying between them. CDR3 in amino acids: CASTSGEYQETQYF. The DNA of the CDR3 is TGCGCCAGCACCTCAGGGGAGTACCAAGAGACCCAGTACTTC.

This clonotype was counted only a few times. The genes are TRBV29-1 and TRBJ2-5; the D is unclear. Germline lookup yields CDR1 SQVTM and CDR2 ANQGSEA. V was pared by 6 bases and J by 0 bases, with 14 bases between. The CDR3 runs 14 residues. As DNA, the CDR3 is TGCAGCGTCGTCTCCGGAAGCAACCAAGAGACCCAGTACTTC. This encodes CSVVSGSNQETQYF.

This clonotype has just one count. One end of the junction fails to match germline, which may point to a read error. The CDR3, as DNA: TGTGGCAGCAGCCACCGGACCGGGACTAGGACCTACAATGAGCAGTTCTTC. Translation gives CGSSHRTGTRTYNEQFF. The genes are TRBV27 and TRBJ2-1; 8 nucleotides line up with TRBD2. The CDR3 loop spans 17 amino acids. Germline lookup yields CDR1 MNHEY and CDR2 SMNVEV (reference sequence).

This clonotype was counted a single time. This rearrangement joins TRBV5-1 to TRBJ2-3; 10 bases fit TRBD2. The ends lost 3 bases at V and 3 bases at J; junction bases unmatched: 1. Germline V lookup: CDR1 SGHRS, CDR2 YFSETQ. CDR3 length equals 14 residues. DNA of the CDR3: TGCGCCAGCAGCTATAGCGGGAGGACAGATACGCAGTATTTT. It yields the protein CASSYSGRTDTQYF.

The chain carries TRBV5-1 and TRBJ2-1; 11 bases fit TRBD2. With V trimmed by 2 bases and J by 7 bases, 11 bases remained unmatched. The CDR3 has 17 residues. In germline, CDR1 is SGHRS, CDR2 YFSETQ. In DNA, the CDR3 is TGCGCCAGCAGCTTCGCCAGGGGTAGCGGGAGGGGGAATGAGCAGTTCTTC. Translating gives CASSFARGSGRGNEQFF.

This clonotype was seen a handful of times. The chain employs TRBV5-1 and TRBJ2-6, with TRBD2 as a possible D gene (5 bases). The V end was cut by 4 bases, the J end by 2 bases, with 13 bases between. CDR1 and CDR2 (germline): SGHRS, YFSETQ. This CDR3 comprises 16 residues. CDR3 amino acids: CASSRLAIPGANVLTF. The CDR3 DNA is TGCGCCAGCAGCCGTCTAGCAATACCTGGGGCCAACGTCCTGACTTTC. Full variable domain (remainder filled in from reference TRBV5-1 and TRBJ2-6): KAGVTQTPRYLIKTRGQQVTLSCSPISGHRSVSWYQQTPGQGLQFLFEYFSETQRNKGNFPGRFSGRQFSNSRSEMNVSTLELGDSALYLCASSRLAIPGANVLTFGAGSRLTVL.

V is TRBV9 and J is TRBJ2-1; TRBD2 is a possible D gene (6 bases). Trimming pared 3 bases from V and 9 bases from J, leaving 16 bases between. CDR1 and CDR2 from the germline V gene are SGDLS and YYNGEE. The CDR3 consists of 14 residues. The CDR3 DNA reads as TGTGCCAGCAGCGCCGGGGGACTCGGCGGTGAGCAGTTCTTC. Translating gives CASSAGGLGGEQFF.

The rearrangement links TRBV7-7 to TRBJ2-3, with D perhaps matching TRBD1 (6 bases). CDR3 length: 15 amino acids. The germline V gene has CDR1 SSHAT and CDR2 FNYEAQ (reference sequence). Trimming left V 5 bases short and J 5 bases short, with 17 bases between. CDR3: CASSPGSGVGDTQYF. CDR3 DNA sequence: TGTGCCAGCAGCCCCGGCTCAGGGGTTGGAGATACGCAGTATTTT.

There are a few counts of this clonotype. The chain joins TRBV28 to TRBJ1-3, with a tentative D call TRBD1 (5 bases). CDR1 and CDR2 (germline): MDHEN, SYDVKM. This CDR3 region has 16 residues. Trimming removed 6 bases at V and 1 base at J, with 16 bases between. In DNA, the CDR3 is TGTGCCAGCAGGTCCCTTGGGGGGACTTCTGGAAACACCATATATTTT. The encoded protein is CASRSLGGTSGNTIYF.

The V and J genes are TRBV7-8 and TRBJ2-7; tentatively, D is TRBD1 (6 bases). V was clipped by 5 bases and J by 0 bases, with 14 bases between them. Germline V gene data show CDR1 as SGHVS and CDR2 as FQNEAQ. This CDR3 has 15 amino acids. Here the CDR3 reads CASSIHRVCSYEQYF. The CDR3 nucleotides read TGTGCCAGCAGCATACACAGGGTATGCTCCTACGAGCAGTACTTC.

This clonotype was observed a few times. The rearrangement links TRBV10-3 to TRBJ2-2; TRBD2 aligns across 7 bases. V lost 11 bases and J lost 4; bases outside the gene matches: 10. The germline gives CDR1 ENHRY, CDR2 SYGVKD. The CDR3 consists of 14 residues. The CDR3 bases are TGTGCCGCGCGGGAGTTTGTTGTCACCGGGGAGCTGTTTTTT. Its translation: CAAREFVVTGELFF.

The chain is built from TRBV5-5 and TRBJ1-1, with D perhaps matching TRBD1 (6 bases). Germline V lookup: CDR1 SGHKS, CDR2 YYEKEE (reference sequence). This CDR3 contains 14 residues. Trimming removed 3 bases at V and 1 base at J, with 10 bases between. CDR3 coding DNA: TGTGCCAGCAGCTGGGGACAAAAGAACACTGAAGCTTTCTTT. It encodes CASSWGQKNTEAFF.

This clonotype was seen only a few times. The rearrangement uses TRBV12-5 and TRBJ1-5; possibly TRBD1 for D (5 bases). Trimming took 6 bases from V and 3 from J, leaving 9 bases between them. The CDR3 consists of 13 residues. CDR1 is LGHNT, CDR2 FRNRAP, per germline. As DNA, the CDR3 is TGTGCTAGTGGGGACACCACCAATCAGCCCCAGCATTTT. It is translated as CASGDTTNQPQHF.

This clonotype was detected only a few times. The chain is built from TRBV4-2 and TRBJ2-5; 13 bases line up with TRBD2. The CDR3 length is 16 residues. Germline V lookup: CDR1 LGHNA, CDR2 YNFKEQ. V shed 3 bases and J 4 bases; nucleotides not matched to a gene: 5. The CDR3 DNA is TGTGCCAGCAGCCAGGGGACTAGCGGGGTGCGAGAGACCCAGTACTTC. Protein sequence: CASSQGTSGVRETQYF.

This clonotype was detected a few times. This chain links TRBV10-3 with TRBJ1-5; 11 bases map to TRBD1. Unmatched junction bases numbered 12, after V lost 11 bases and J lost 3 bases. CDR1 and CDR2 from the germline V gene are ENHRY and SYGVKD. The CDR3 loop spans 16 amino acids. The CDR3 coding sequence is TGTGCCTGCGCCCGAGGGACAGGGGGGTCCAATCAGCCCCAGCATTTT. This translates into CACARGTGGSNQPQHF.

This clonotype was observed a few times. V usage is TRBV24-1 and J usage is TRBJ2-5; a weak D match, TRBD2 (7 bases). This CDR3 is 15 amino acids long. Germline V gene data show CDR1 as KGHDR and CDR2 as SFDVKD. The ends were cut back, 5 bases at V and 5 bases at J, with 17 bases in the middle. The chain's CDR3 is CATSGYRAGGETQYF. The DNA of the CDR3 is TGTGCCACCAGTGGCTACAGGGCCGGGGGGGAGACCCAGTACTTC.

DNA for the CDR3: TGTGCCAGCAGTACCGGGCCGGAGGGTGGCTACACCTTC. Translating gives CASSTGPEGGYTF. The chain uses TRBV6-1 and TRBJ1-2; D remains unclear. Between the trimmed V and J ends, which lost 5 bases and 7 bases, there was a span of 14 bases. CDR3 length: 13 residues. Germline V gene data show CDR1 as MNHNS and CDR2 as SASEGT.

The chain carries TRBV10-3 and TRBJ2-2; 14 bases line up with TRBD2. This CDR3 contains 14 residues. Losses at the gene ends were 8 bases for V and 7 bases for J; bases not matched to a gene: 3. From germline, CDR1 is ENHRY and CDR2 SYGVKD. The CDR3 sequence: CAIGGLAGVGELFF. The CDR3 nucleotides read TGTGCCATCGGGGGACTAGCGGGAGTCGGGGAGCTGTTTTTT.

This clonotype was counted between two and nine times. CDR3 residues: CATRGLAGTDTQYF. The CDR3, as DNA: TGTGCCACCAGGGGACTAGCGGGCACAGATACGCAGTATTTT. The chain is built from TRBV24-1 and TRBJ2-3; 11 bases are shared with TRBD2. Germline-derived CDR1 and CDR2 are KGHDR and SFDVKD. There are 14 residues in the CDR3. Trimming removed 7 bases from V and 1 base from J; junction bases left unmatched: 0.

This clonotype showed up just a few times. The chain links TRBV3-1 to TRBJ1-5, with D hard to call. The CDR3 runs 16 residues. The V gene lost 0 bases and the J gene lost 0 bases, with 9 bases spanning the gap. The germline V gene encodes CDR1 LGHDT and CDR2 YNNKEL (reference sequence). The CDR3 region has the DNA TGTGCCAGCAGCCAAGATCGGGCCGGTAGCAATCAGCCCCAGCATTTT. Protein: CASSQDRAGSNQPQHF.